These 5 T cell receptor beta chains were all obtained from the same sample, sequenced in a study of shared clonotypes between healthy human individuals (dated by TCRdb to the early 2020s). Receptors were amplified or captured by the immunoSEQ multiplex PCR assay. The immuneACCESS repertoire file appears here via TCRdb, limited to in-frame rearrangements. These files lack a portion of the clones; in checked studies, under half of the deficit traces to unresolved V genes, and the cause of the others is not known. The table for this sample lists around 1.5 million clones; roughly 98% of them were counted only once. Roughly 0.42% of the sample comes from the top ten. The sequenced material came from naive CD4+ T cells sorted from blood. Explained via the paper, the cell subset or site label denotes: CD45RA+ positively selected. Source of these receptors: a man aged 25-45 years in good health.

V is TRBV7-8 and J is TRBJ1-2; maybe TRBD1 (5 bases). Trimming removed 6 bases at V and 0 bases at J, with 17 bases between. Germline loops: CDR1 SGHVS, CDR2 FQNEAQ. The length of the CDR3 is 16 residues. CDR3 amino acids: CASSPIGTAANYGYTF. The CDR3 DNA reads TGTGCCAGCAGTCCAATCGGGACCGCCGCTAACTATGGCTACACCTTC.

V and J are TRBV6-5 and TRBJ2-1, with D hard to call. With 2 bases removed from V and 4 bases from J, the gap between germline ends came to 9 bases. The CDR3 runs 14 residues. Germline V gene data show CDR1 as MNHEY and CDR2 as SVGAGI. This chain's CDR3 is CASSYRPNYNEQFF. The CDR3 bases are TGTGCCAGCAGTTACAGGCCCAATTACAATGAGCAGTTCTTC.

This clone was recorded only once. J is TRBJ2-5 and V is TRBV19; 9 bases align to TRBD2. Germline V gene lookup returns CDR1 LNHDA and CDR2 SQIVND (reference sequence). The CDR3 is made up of 13 amino acids. The V segment lost 4 bases and the J segment 3 bases; nucleotides outside the gene matches: 0. The CDR3, as DNA: TGTGCCAGTAGTAGACTAGCGGAAGAGACCCAGTACTTC. It is translated as CASSRLAEETQYF.

Worth noting for this clone: Distinct nucleotide sequences in the sample also encode this CDR3. The rearrangement uses TRBV19 and TRBJ1-5; 7 nucleotides align to TRBD1. The germline V gene has CDR1 LNHDA and CDR2 SQIVND (reference sequence). CDR3 length: 13 residues. V was clipped by 8 bases and J by 7 bases; unmatched bases: 8. The CDR3 loop is CASSKDRDQPQHF. CDR3 nucleotide sequence: TGTGCCAGTTCCAAAGACAGGGACCAGCCCCAGCATTTT.

The rearrangement joins TRBV2 to TRBJ2-4, with 12 bases that match TRBD1. There are 13 residues in the CDR3. Trimming at V came to 6 bases and at J to 7 bases, leaving 1 base not matched to a gene. CDR1 is SNHLY and CDR2 is FYNNEI in the germline V gene. The CDR3 reads CASRGQGANIQYF. In nucleotides, the CDR3 is TGTGCCAGCAGGGGACAGGGGGCGAACATTCAGTACTTC.